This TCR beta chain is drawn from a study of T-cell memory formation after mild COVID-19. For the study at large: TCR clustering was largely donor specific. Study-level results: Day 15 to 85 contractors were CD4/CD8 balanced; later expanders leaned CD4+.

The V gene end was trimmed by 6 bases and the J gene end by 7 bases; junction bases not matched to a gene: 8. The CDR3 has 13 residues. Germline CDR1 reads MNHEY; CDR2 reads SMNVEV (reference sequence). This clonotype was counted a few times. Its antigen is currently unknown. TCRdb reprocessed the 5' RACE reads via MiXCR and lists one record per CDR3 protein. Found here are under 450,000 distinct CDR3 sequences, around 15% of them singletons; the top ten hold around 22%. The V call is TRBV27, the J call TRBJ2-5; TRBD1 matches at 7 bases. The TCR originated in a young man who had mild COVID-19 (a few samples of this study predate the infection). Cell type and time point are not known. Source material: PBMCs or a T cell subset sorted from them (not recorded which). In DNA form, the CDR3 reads TGTGCCAGCAGGCGACAGGGTAGTGGGACCCAGTACTTC. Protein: CASRRQGSGTQYF.